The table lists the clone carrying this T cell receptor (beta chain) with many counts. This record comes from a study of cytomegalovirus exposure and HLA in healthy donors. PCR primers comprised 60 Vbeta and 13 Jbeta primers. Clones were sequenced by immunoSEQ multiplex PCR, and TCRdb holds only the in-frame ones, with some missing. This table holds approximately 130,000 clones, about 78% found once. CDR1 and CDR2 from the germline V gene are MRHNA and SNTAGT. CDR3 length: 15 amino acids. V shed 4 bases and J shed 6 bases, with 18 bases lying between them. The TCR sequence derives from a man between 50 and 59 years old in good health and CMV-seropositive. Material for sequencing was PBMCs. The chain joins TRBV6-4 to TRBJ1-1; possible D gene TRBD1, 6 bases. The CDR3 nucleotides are TGTGCCAGCAGTGGACAGGCTGATACTGGGGCTGAAGCTTTCTTT. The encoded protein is CASSGQADTGAEAFF.